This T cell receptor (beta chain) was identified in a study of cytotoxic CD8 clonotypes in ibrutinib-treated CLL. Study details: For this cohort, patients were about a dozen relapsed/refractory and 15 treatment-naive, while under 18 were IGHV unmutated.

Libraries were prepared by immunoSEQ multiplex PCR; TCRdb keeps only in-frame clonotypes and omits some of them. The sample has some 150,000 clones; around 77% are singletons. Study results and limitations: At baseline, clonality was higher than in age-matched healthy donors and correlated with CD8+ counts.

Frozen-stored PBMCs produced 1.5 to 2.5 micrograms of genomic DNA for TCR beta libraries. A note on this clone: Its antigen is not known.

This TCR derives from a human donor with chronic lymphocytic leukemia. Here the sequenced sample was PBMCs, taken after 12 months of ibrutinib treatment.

CDR3 loop: CASSTREGVYEQYF. CDR3 DNA: TGTGCCAGCAGCACCCGAGAGGGGGTCTACGAGCAGTACTTC. V gene TRBV7-2 combines with J gene TRBJ2-7, with D maybe TRBD1 (6 bases). V lost 5 bases and J lost 3, with 14 bases in between. Germline CDR1 reads SGHTA; CDR2 reads FQGNSA. This CDR3 is 14 amino acids long.